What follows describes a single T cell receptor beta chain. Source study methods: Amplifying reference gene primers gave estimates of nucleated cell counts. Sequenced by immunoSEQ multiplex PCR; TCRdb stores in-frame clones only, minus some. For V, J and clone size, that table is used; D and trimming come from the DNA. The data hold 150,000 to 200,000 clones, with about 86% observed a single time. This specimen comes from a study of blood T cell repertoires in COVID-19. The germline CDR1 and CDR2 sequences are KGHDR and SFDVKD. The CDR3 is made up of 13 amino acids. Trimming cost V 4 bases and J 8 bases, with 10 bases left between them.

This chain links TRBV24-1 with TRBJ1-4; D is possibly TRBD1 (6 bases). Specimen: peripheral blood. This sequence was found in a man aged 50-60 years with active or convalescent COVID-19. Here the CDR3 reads CATSEAGTEKLFF. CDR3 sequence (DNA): TGTGCCACCAGTGAAGCCGGGACAGAAAAACTGTTTTTT.